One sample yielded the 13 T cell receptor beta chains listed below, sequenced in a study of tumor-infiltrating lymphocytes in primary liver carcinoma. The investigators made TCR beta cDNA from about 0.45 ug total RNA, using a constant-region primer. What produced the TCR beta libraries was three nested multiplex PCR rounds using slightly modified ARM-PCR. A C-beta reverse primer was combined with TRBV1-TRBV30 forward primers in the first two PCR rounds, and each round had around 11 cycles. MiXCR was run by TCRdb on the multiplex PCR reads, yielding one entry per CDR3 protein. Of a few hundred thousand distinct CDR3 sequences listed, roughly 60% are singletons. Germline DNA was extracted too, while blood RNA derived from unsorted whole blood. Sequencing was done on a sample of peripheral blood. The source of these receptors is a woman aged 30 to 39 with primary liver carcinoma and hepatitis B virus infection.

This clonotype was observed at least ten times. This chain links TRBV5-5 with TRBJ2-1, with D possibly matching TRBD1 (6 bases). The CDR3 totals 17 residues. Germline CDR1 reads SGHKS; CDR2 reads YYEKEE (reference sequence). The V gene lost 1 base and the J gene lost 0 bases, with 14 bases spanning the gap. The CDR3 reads CASSLTVRGGSYNEQFF. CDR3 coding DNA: TGTGCCAGCAGCTTGACAGTCAGGGGTGGCTCCTACAATGAGCAGTTCTTC.

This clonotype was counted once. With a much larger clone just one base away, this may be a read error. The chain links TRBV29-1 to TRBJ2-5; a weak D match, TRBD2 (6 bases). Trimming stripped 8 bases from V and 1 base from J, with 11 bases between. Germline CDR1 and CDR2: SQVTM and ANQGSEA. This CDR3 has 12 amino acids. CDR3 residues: CSIGDFQETQYF. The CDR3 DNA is TGCAGCATTGGGGACTTCCAAGAGACCCAGTACTTC. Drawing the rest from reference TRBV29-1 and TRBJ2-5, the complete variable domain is SAVISQKPSRDICQRGTSLTIQCQVDSQVTMMFWYRQQPGQSLTLIATANQGSEATYESGFVIDKFPISRPNLTFSTLTVSNMSPEDSSIYLCSIGDFQETQYFGPGTRLLVL.

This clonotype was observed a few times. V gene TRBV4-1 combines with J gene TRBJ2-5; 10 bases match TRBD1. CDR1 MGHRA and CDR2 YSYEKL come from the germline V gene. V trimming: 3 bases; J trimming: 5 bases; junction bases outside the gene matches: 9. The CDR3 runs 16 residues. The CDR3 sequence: CASSHPPGTGAETQYF. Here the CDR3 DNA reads TGCGCCAGCAGCCACCCCCCCGGGACAGGGGCGGAGACCCAGTACTTC.

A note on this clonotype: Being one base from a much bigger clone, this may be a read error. The CDR3 DNA sequence: TGTGCCAGCAGCATCCTCAAAGCGGGAGCGGGGGATACGCTGTATTTT. Residues: CASSILKAGAGDTLYF. The chain has TRBV11-2 and TRBJ2-3; 8 nucleotides match TRBD2. The CDR3 sequence is 16 residues long. CDR1 and CDR2 (germline): SGHAT, FQNNGV.

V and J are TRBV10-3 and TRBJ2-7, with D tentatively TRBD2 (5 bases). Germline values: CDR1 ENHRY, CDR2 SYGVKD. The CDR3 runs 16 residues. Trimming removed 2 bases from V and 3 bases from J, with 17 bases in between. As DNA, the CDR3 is TGTGCCATCAGTGAGGGTGCGGTCCGGAGGAACTACGAGCAGTACTTC. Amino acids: CAISEGAVRRNYEQYF.

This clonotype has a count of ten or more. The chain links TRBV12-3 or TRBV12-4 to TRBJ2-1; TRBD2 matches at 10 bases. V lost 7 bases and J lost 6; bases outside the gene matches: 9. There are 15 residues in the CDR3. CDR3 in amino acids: CASTAGLAVSNEQFF. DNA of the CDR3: TGTGCCAGCACCGCAGGACTAGCGGTATCCAATGAGCAGTTCTTC.

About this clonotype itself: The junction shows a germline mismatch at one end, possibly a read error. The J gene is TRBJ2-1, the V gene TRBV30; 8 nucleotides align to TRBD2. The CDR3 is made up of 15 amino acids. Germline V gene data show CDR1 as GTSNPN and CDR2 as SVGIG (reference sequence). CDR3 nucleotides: TGTGCCTGGACCCGAAGTAGCGGGACCTACAATGGGCAGTTCTTC. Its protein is CAWTRSSGTYNGQFF.

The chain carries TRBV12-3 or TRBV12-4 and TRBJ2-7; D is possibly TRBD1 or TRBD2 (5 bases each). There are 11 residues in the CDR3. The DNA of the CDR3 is TGTATCAGCAGTCCGGGACGGGAGCAGTACTTC. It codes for CISSPGREQYF.

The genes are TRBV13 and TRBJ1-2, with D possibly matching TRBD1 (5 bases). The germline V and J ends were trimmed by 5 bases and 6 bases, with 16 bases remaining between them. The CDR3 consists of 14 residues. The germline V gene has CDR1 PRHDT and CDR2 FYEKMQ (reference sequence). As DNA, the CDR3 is TGTGCCAGCAGCATTCTTCGCAGACAGCATGGCTACACCTTC. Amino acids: CASSILRRQHGYTF. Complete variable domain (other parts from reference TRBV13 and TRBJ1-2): AAGVIQSPRHLIKEKRETATLKCYPIPRHDTVYWYQQGPGQDPQFLISFYEKMQSDKGSIPDRFSAQQFSDYHSELNMSSLELGDSALYFCASSILRRQHGYTFGSGTRLTVV.

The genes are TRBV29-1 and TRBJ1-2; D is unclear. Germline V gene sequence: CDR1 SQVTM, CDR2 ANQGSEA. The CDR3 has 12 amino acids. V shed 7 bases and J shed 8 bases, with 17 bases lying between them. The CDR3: CSAEVARGGYTF. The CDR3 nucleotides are TGCAGCGCTGAGGTGGCGCGTGGAGGCTACACCTTC.

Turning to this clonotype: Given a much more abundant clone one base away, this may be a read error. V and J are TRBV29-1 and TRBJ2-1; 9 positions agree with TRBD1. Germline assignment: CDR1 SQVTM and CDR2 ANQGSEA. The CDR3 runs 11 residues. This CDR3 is CRGYRGQVQFF. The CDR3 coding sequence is TGCCGCGGCTACAGGGGGCAAGTACAGTTCTTC.

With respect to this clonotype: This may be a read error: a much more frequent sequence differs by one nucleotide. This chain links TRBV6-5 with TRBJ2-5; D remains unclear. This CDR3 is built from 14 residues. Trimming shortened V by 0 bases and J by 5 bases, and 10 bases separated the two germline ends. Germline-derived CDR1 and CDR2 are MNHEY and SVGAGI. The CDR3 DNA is TGTGCCAGCAGTTACTCTTTTAGCAGGGAGACCCAGTACTTC. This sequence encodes CASSYSFSRETQYF.

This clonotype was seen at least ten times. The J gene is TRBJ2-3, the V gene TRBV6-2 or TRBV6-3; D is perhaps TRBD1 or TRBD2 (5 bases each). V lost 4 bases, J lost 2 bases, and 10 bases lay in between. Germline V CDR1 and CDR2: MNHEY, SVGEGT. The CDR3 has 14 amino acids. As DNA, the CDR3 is TGTGCCAGCAGTTTGGGGGATTACACAGATACGCAGTATTTT. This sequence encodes CASSLGDYTDTQYF.